The rows below give T cell receptor beta chains drawn from one sample of a study of T cells in Graves' hyperthyroidism and ophthalmopathy. TCRdb called the multiplex PCR reads again in MiXCR, with one record for every CDR3 protein. Among 600,000 to 650,000 distinct CDR3 sequences, around 21% were seen once, and the ten largest hold over 30%. Sequencing was done on a sample of blood. The source of these receptors is a man younger than 45 with Graves' ophthalmopathy. Each CDR3 is given with its conserved first and last residue. D genes are given only for firm matches. Rows give clone size only sometimes, using once, few, many, or a class for an expanded clone.

CDR3nt: TGTGCCATCAGTACCCCAGGACTAGCGCCAGATACGCAGTATTTT
CDR3aa: CAISTPGLAPDTQYF
d_gene: TRBD2
v_gene: TRBV10-3
abundance: NA
j_gene: TRBJ2-3

CDR3nt: TGTGCCTGGAGTGCAGGCTGGGCCGGGGCCAACTATGGCTACACCTTC
CDR3aa: CAWSAGWAGANYGYTF
d_gene: NA
v_gene: TRBV30
abundance: many
j_gene: TRBJ1-2

CDR3nt: TGTGCCAGCAGTTCCCTGAAGGGGGCTAATGAAAAACTGTTTTTT
CDR3aa: CASSSLKGANEKLFF
d_gene: NA
v_gene: TRBV27
abundance: NA
j_gene: TRBJ1-4

CDR3nt: TGTGCCAGCAGCCCCGGGAAAGTGGATGGCTACACCTTC
CDR3aa: CASSPGKVDGYTF
d_gene: NA
v_gene: TRBV5-4
abundance: few
j_gene: TRBJ1-2

CDR3nt: TGCGCCAGCAGCTCCGCTGCGTCGTACGAGCAGTACTTC
CDR3aa: CASSSAASYEQYF
d_gene: NA
v_gene: TRBV5-1
abundance: few
j_gene: TRBJ2-7

CDR3nt: TGTGCCAGCAGTGAAGCGGGAAGGGAAGAGACCCAGTACTTC
CDR3aa: CASSEAGREETQYF
d_gene: NA
v_gene: TRBV2
abundance: many
j_gene: TRBJ2-5

CDR3nt: TGTGCCAGCAGCCTTAGGGGGACTAGCTCTAGAGAGCAGTACTTC
CDR3aa: CASSLRGTSSREQYF
d_gene: TRBD2
v_gene: TRBV28
abundance: many
j_gene: TRBJ2-7

CDR3nt: TGTGCCAGCAGCTTGACTAGAGGACTAGCGGAGACACTTGGCACAGATACGCAGTATTTT
CDR3aa: CASSLTRGLAETLGTDTQYF
d_gene: TRBD2
v_gene: TRBV27
abundance: NA
j_gene: TRBJ2-3

CDR3nt: TGTGCCACCAGCAAGGGACGGGACCTAAGCGAGCAGTACTTC
CDR3aa: CATSKGRDLSEQYF
d_gene: NA
v_gene: TRBV15
abundance: few
j_gene: TRBJ2-7

CDR3nt: TGTGCCAGTAGTATGACAGCGAACACCGGGGAGCTGTTTTTT
CDR3aa: CASSMTANTGELFF
d_gene: NA
v_gene: TRBV19
abundance: few
j_gene: TRBJ2-2

CDR3nt: TGTGCCAGCAGTCCCGACAGGGCCTATGGCTACACCTTC
CDR3aa: CASSPDRAYGYTF
d_gene: TRBD1
v_gene: TRBV5-6
abundance: many
j_gene: TRBJ1-2

CDR3nt: TGTGCCTGGACAGAGCTAGCGGTGAGGACAGATACGCAGTATTTT
CDR3aa: CAWTELAVRTDTQYF
d_gene: TRBD2
v_gene: TRBV30
abundance: few
j_gene: TRBJ2-3

CDR3nt: TGTGCCACCCGTTCTGTCACTGAAGCTTTCTTT
CDR3aa: CATRSVTEAFF
d_gene: NA
v_gene: TRBV15
abundance: many
j_gene: TRBJ1-1